A selection of T cell receptor beta chains follows, all from one sample in a study of blood T cell repertoires in COVID-19. Clones were read by immunoSEQ multiplex PCR, and TCRdb kept only the in-frame ones, dropping some. The top ten clones hold 5.5% to 8.5% of a sample with 250,000 to 300,000 clones, about 91% of them seen once. What was sequenced was peripheral blood. The receptors stem from a woman aged 30 to 39 who had recovered from COVID-19. Each CDR3 is given with its conserved first and last residue. A D gene is named only where the DNA matches it firmly. For some rows the clone size is stated as once, few or many, or as a class when expanded; others skip it.

j_call clone_size v_call d_call cdr3_nt cdr3_aa
TRBJ2-7 NA TRBV27 NA TGTGCCAGCAGATCTAGACAGACCTCCTACGAGCAGTACTTC CASRSRQTSYEQYF
TRBJ2-2 NA TRBV5-4 TRBD2 TGTGCCAGCAGCTTGGCCGGGGGAGGGGTAACCGGGGAGCTGTTTTTT CASSLAGGGVTGELFF
TRBJ1-4 NA TRBV6-5 TRBD1 TGTGCCAGCAAACGGCAGGACAGGGAAAGTGAAAAACTGTTTTTT CASKRQDRESEKLFF
TRBJ2-7 NA TRBV3-1/TRBV3-2 TRBD1 TGTGCCAGCAGCCCGCAGACAGGGTCCTACGAGCAGTACTTC CASSPQTGSYEQYF
TRBJ1-5 NA TRBV28 TRBD1 TGTGCCAGCAGTTCCAGCGACAGGGGGACCCAGCATTTT CASSSSDRGTQHF
TRBJ1-1 few TRBV6-1 NA TGTGCCAGCAGTGACCGGATAGAGGGTGAAGCTTTCTTT CASSDRIEGEAFF
TRBJ2-7 NA TRBV11-2 NA TGTGCCAGCAGCTTATCTGCGGGGGCCGGCTACGAGCAGTACTTC CASSLSAGAGYEQYF
TRBJ2-1 NA TRBV7-8 NA TGTGCCAGCAGCTTAGTGAGAAATGAGCAGTTCTTC CASSLVRNEQFF
TRBJ2-5 once TRBV2 TRBD1 TGTGCCAGCAGCGGGACAGGGTCAACCCAGTACTTC CASSGTGSTQYF
TRBJ1-2 NA TRBV5-4 TRBD1 TGTGCCAGCAGCTTGATCCAGGGGGGAGCTAACTATGGCTACACCTTC CASSLIQGGANYGYTF
TRBJ1-2 NA TRBV5-1 NA TGCGCCAGCAGCCGGGACATAGCTAACTATGGCTACACCTTC CASSRDIANYGYTF
TRBJ2-6 NA TRBV5-5 NA TGTGCCAGCACCCAGGCTTCCTCTGGGGCCAACGTCCTGACTTTC CASTQASSGANVLTF
TRBJ2-1 NA TRBV27 TRBD2 TGTGCCAGCAGTTTGTCGTCGGGGGGGGGTCCCCACAATGAGCAGTTCTTC CASSLSSGGGPHNEQFF
TRBJ2-5 NA TRBV19 TRBD2 TGTGCCAGTAGTGGACTAGGGTTTGAGACCCAGTACTTC CASSGLGFETQYF
TRBJ1-2 NA TRBV18 TRBD1 TGTGCCAGCTCACCAAGACAGGGGGCTATGAACTATGGCTACACCTTC CASSPRQGAMNYGYTF
TRBJ2-1 NA TRBV7-7 TRBD1 TGTGCCAGCAGTAAAGACAGGGGTGGCGATGAGCAGTTCTTC CASSKDRGGDEQFF
TRBJ2-7 NA TRBV28 TRBD1 TGTGCCAGCAGTTCACCTCCGGGACAGGGAAGGTACGAGCAGTACTTC CASSSPPGQGRYEQYF
TRBJ1-4 NA TRBV9 TRBD1 TGTGCCAGCAGCGTCACAGGGGCCTTTAATGAAAAACTGTTTTTT CASSVTGAFNEKLFF
TRBJ1-1 NA TRBV2 TRBD1 TGTGCCAGCAGTGAACCGGGACAGGCAAACACTGAAGCTTTCTTT CASSEPGQANTEAFF
TRBJ1-5 NA TRBV19 NA TGTGCCAGTAGTATACGACGGGGGAGTAGCAATCAGCCCCAGCATTTT CASSIRRGSSNQPQHF
TRBJ1-4 NA TRBV2 TRBD1 TGTGCCAGCACCGGGACAGGGAATGAAAAACTGTTTTTT CASTGTGNEKLFF
TRBJ2-7 NA TRBV28 NA TGTGCCAGCAGTTTAGTAGGGGGTTATACCTACGAGCAGTACTTC CASSLVGGYTYEQYF
TRBJ2-5 NA TRBV28 TRBD1 TGTGCCAGCAGTAGACCGGGACAGGGTACCGGTTGGGAGACCCAGTACTTC CASSRPGQGTGWETQYF
TRBJ2-3 once TRBV5-1 NA TGCGCCAGCAGCCTCGGGGGTTTTCCTAGCACAGATACGCAGTATTTT CASSLGGFPSTDTQYF
TRBJ1-1 NA TRBV5-1 NA TGCGCCAGCAGAATAGGGGAAAATATGCTGAACACTGAAGCTTTCTTT CASRIGENMLNTEAFF
TRBJ2-5 once TRBV5-6 NA TGTGCCAGCAGCTTGGATCCAAGCCCAGGCGAGACCCAGTACTTC CASSLDPSPGETQYF
TRBJ1-6 NA TRBV11-2 TRBD1 TGTGCCAGCAGCGTGACAGGGGGTAATTCACCCCTCCACTTT CASSVTGGNSPLHF
TRBJ1-2 NA TRBV4-3 NA TGCGCCAGCGCGGGGCCTTATGGCTACACCTTC CASAGPYGYTF
TRBJ1-2 NA TRBV5-5 TRBD1 TGTGCCAGCAGCGCAACAGGGGTTCATTATGGCTACACCTTC CASSATGVHYGYTF
TRBJ2-1 NA TRBV5-1 TRBD1 TGCGCCAGCAGCACCGGACAGGGAAAGAATGAGCAGTTCTTC CASSTGQGKNEQFF
TRBJ1-5 NA TRBV2 NA TGTGCCAGCAGTGAGGCGGGGTTATGGCCCCAGCATTTT CASSEAGLWPQHF
TRBJ1-5 NA TRBV6-1 NA TGTGCCAGCAGTAAAGGGGAGGCTGAATGGAATCAGCCCCAGCATTTT CASSKGEAEWNQPQHF
TRBJ2-3 NA TRBV29-1 NA TGCAGCGTACGGGACTCTCACCCATTGGGTACGCAGTATTTT CSVRDSHPLGTQYF
TRBJ1-6 NA TRBV11-2 NA TGTGCCAGCAGCTTAGTGGCGGGGTTCACCTATAATTCACCCCTCCACTTT CASSLVAGFTYNSPLHF
TRBJ2-2 NA TRBV11-2 NA TGTGCCAGCACCTATACAGGGATCGCGAACACCGGGGAGCTGTTTTTT CASTYTGIANTGELFF
TRBJ1-3 NA TRBV6-5 NA TGTGCCAGCAGTTACTCGAATTCAGGCTCGGGAAACACCATATATTTT CASSYSNSGSGNTIYF
TRBJ1-6 NA TRBV5-6 NA TGTGCCAGCAGCTGGGGGGATTCACCCCTCCACTTT CASSWGDSPLHF
TRBJ1-1 once TRBV6-5 TRBD1 TGTGCCAGCAGTAACAGGGGGAACACTGAAGCTTTCTTT CASSNRGNTEAFF
TRBJ2-7 NA TRBV12-3/TRBV12-4 NA TGTGCCAGCAGTCGAACAGGGTACGAGCAGTACTTC CASSRTGYEQYF
TRBJ2-2 NA TRBV5-4 TRBD1 TGTGCCAGCAGTGGGACAGGGGGTTCATACACCGGGGAGCTGTTTTTT CASSGTGGSYTGELFF
TRBJ1-5 NA TRBV2 NA TGTGCCAGCAGTGTGACAGAGAGCAATCAGCCCCAGCATTTT CASSVTESNQPQHF
TRBJ2-3 few TRBV2 TRBD2 TGTGCCAGCAGTGCGACTAGCCGGAGCACAGATACGCAGTATTTT CASSATSRSTDTQYF
TRBJ1-4 NA TRBV5-1 NA TGCGCCAGCAGCTTACAGGCAACTAATGAAAAACTGTTTTTT CASSLQATNEKLFF
TRBJ2-3 NA TRBV9 TRBD2 TGTGCCAGCAGCCCAGGACTAGCGGGGGGGAAGGGACCCGATACGCAGTATTTT CASSPGLAGGKGPDTQYF
TRBJ2-7 NA TRBV27 NA TGTGCCAGCAGTTTACTAGGGGCTCAGGACGAGCAGTACTTC CASSLLGAQDEQYF
TRBJ1-4 NA TRBV5-1 NA TGCGCCAGCAGCTTGGTGAAAGGACTTTCGGGCGAAAAACTGTTTTTT CASSLVKGLSGEKLFF
TRBJ1-6 once TRBV6-4 NA TGTGCCAGCAGGCCGGGGTCCTCCAATTCACCCCTCCACTTT CASRPGSSNSPLHF
TRBJ1-2 NA TRBV4-3 TRBD1 TGCGCCAGCAGCCAAGATGGGGGACAGGGTGGTGGCTACACCTTC CASSQDGGQGGGYTF
TRBJ2-1 NA TRBV29-1 TRBD2 TGCAGCCTTGGAGGAAAGAGCGGGGGGAGGTACAATGAGCAGTTCTTC CSLGGKSGGRYNEQFF
TRBJ1-1 NA TRBV7-2 NA TGTGCCAGCAGCTTAGCGCCTGGAAGAGGCACTGAAGCTTTCTTT CASSLAPGRGTEAFF
TRBJ2-5 NA TRBV18 TRBD2 TGTGCCAGCTCACCGGCGGGACTATTGGGGGAGACCCAGTACTTC CASSPAGLLGETQYF
TRBJ1-6 NA TRBV28 NA TGTGCCAGCAGTTTCCCTAGACAGAATTCACCCCTCCACTTT CASSFPRQNSPLHF
TRBJ1-6 NA TRBV2 NA TGTGCCAGCAGTGGACAGTCCTATAATTCACCCCTCCACTTT CASSGQSYNSPLHF
TRBJ1-6 NA TRBV15 TRBD1 TGTGCCACCAGCAGAACAGGGGGCGATTCACCCCTCCACTTT CATSRTGGDSPLHF
TRBJ2-5 NA TRBV7-3 TRBD1 TGTGCCAGCAGCTTAAGTAGGGGGCCAGGAGAGACCCAGTACTTC CASSLSRGPGETQYF
TRBJ2-5 few TRBV2 TRBD2 TGTGCCAGCAGTCTAGCCGGGACTAGCCCTGGGGAGACCCAGTACTTC CASSLAGTSPGETQYF
TRBJ1-2 NA TRBV11-2 NA TGTGCCAGCAGCTTAGGGCAGGGGAATCGAGGCTACACCTTC CASSLGQGNRGYTF
TRBJ1-2 once TRBV29-1 NA TGCAGCGTCCCGGATGGCTACACCTTC CSVPDGYTF